A selection of T cell receptor beta chains follows, all from one sample in a study of T cells in tuberculosis. Assay: immunoSEQ multiplex PCR; the TCRdb copy retains only in-frame clones and omits some. The repertoire holds around 35,000 clones, with about 94% as singletons. Sequencing was carried out using PBMCs. The source is a donor aged 10 to 29 with latent tuberculosis or without tuberculosis infection. Some clones in this sample may be carry-over from other donors' samples. Each CDR3 is given with its conserved first and last residue. The D gene is left open where the match is weak.

>TRBJ1-1|-|TRBV9
TGTGCCAGCAGCGTTAGTGTTCAGGGGTGGAACACTGAAGCTTTCTTT
CASSVSVQGWNTEAFF
>TRBJ2-1|-|TRBV4-1
TGCGCCAGCAGCCAAGAGCAACAACACGACAGGTCCTTATCTGGTGAGCAGTTCTTC
CASSQEQQHDRSLSGEQFF
>TRBJ1-5|-|TRBV15
TGTGCCACCAGCAGAGATCCTTCCCCGTTGTGGCCCCAGCATTTT
CATSRDPSPLWPQHF
>TRBJ2-7|TRBD1|TRBV28
TGTGCCAGCAGTTGGGGGACCCCCCGGACAGGGGATGAGGACGAGCAGTACTTC
CASSWGTPRTGDEDEQYF
>TRBJ1-1|-|TRBV11-2
TGTGCCAGCAGCTTACAGGGAGGGAACACTGAAGCTTTCTTT
CASSLQGGNTEAFF
>TRBJ2-5|TRBD2|TRBV7-2
TGTGCCAGCAGCGGATGGACTAGCGGGCAACAAGAGACCCAGTACTTC
CASSGWTSGQQETQYF
>TRBJ2-3|TRBD2|TRBV6-4
TGTGCCAGCAGTGACACTAGCGGGGGGGCAGATACGCAGTATTTT
CASSDTSGGADTQYF
>TRBJ1-6|-|TRBV4-3
TGCGCCAGCAGCCAAGATTTAGAATCACCCCTCCACTTT
CASSQDLESPLHF
>TRBJ1-1|TRBD1|TRBV5-1
TGCGCCAGCAGCCAAGGGGGACAGGGGAGGTTGAACACTGAAGCTTTCTTT
CASSQGGQGRLNTEAFF
>TRBJ1-6|TRBD1|TRBV14
TGTGCCAGCAGCCACGCACGGGACAGAGTTTCTTCACCCCTCCACTTT
CASSHARDRVSSPLHF
>TRBJ2-7|TRBD1|TRBV19
TGTGCCAGTACGACCCGGGACAGGGGAGGGGTCTACGAGCAGTACTTC
CASTTRDRGGVYEQYF
>TRBJ1-6|-|TRBV7-2
TGTGCCAGCAGCTCCCCCTTAGGGAGCTCCTATAATTCACCCCTCCACTTT
CASSSPLGSSYNSPLHF
>TRBJ1-6|-|TRBV6-8
TGTGCCAGCAGTTACTCGTCGTCTAATTCACCCCTCCACTTT
CASSYSSSNSPLHF
>TRBJ1-6|TRBD1|TRBV6-4
TGTGCCAGCAGACAGGGGTCGTATAATTCACCCCTCCACTTT
CASRQGSYNSPLHF
>TRBJ1-2|-|TRBV19
TGTGCCAGTAGTATTTTAGTAAGTTCTAACTATGGCTACACCTTC
CASSILVSSNYGYTF
>TRBJ2-1|-|TRBV5-1
TGCGCCAGCAGCTTTGACGGGTCCTACAATGAGCAGTTCTTC
CASSFDGSYNEQFF
>TRBJ2-1|-|TRBV7-3
TGTGCCAGCAGCCTCACGGGGGGCCTGGCAAATGAGCAGTTCTTC
CASSLTGGLANEQFF
>TRBJ1-1|-|TRBV5-5
TGTGCCAGCAGCTTGTACGCGGCAGGGGCAACTGAAGCTTTCTTT
CASSLYAAGATEAFF
>TRBJ1-3|-|TRBV11-1
TGTGCCAGCAGCTCACATAACTCTGGAAACACCATATATTTT
CASSSHNSGNTIYF
>TRBJ2-7|-|TRBV5-1
TGCGCCAGCAGCTCGTTTACCCGGGATCCGGACGTTTACGAGCAGTACTTC
CASSSFTRDPDVYEQYF
>TRBJ1-2|TRBD1|TRBV6-5
TGTGCCAGCAGTCCTCGGGACAGATATGGCTACACCTTC
CASSPRDRYGYTF
>TRBJ2-1|TRBD1|TRBV2
TGTGCCAGCAGTGCGTCCCGGGACAGGGGTAGCTCCTACAATGAGCAGTTCTTC
CASSASRDRGSSYNEQFF
>TRBJ2-5|TRBD1|TRBV30
TGTGCCTGGAGTATTCGGGACAGCTACCAAGAGACCCAGTACTTC
CAWSIRDSYQETQYF
>TRBJ1-2|-|TRBV13
TGTGCCAGCAGCTTAGAGGGTCTTGGGGCCACCGAATCATATGGCTACACCTTC
CASSLEGLGATESYGYTF
>TRBJ1-1|-|TRBV15
TGTGCCACCAGCAGAGACAGGGAAAACACTGAAGCTTTCTTT
CATSRDRENTEAFF
>TRBJ2-5|-|TRBV6-1
TGTGCCAGCAGAAGGACGGGACAAGAGACCCAGTACTTC
CASRRTGQETQYF
>TRBJ2-7|TRBD1|TRBV6-6
TGTGCCAGCCGGGACAGGGTAGGGTACGAGCAGTACTTC
CASRDRVGYEQYF